Listed below are T cell receptor beta chains from one sample, sequenced in a study of OX40 agonist ivuxolimab in advanced cancers. Data came from immunoSEQ multiplex PCR; TCRdb stores just in-frame clones and leaves some out. The table lists 77,000 or so clones, roughly 93% of them singletons. Material: CD4+ or CD8+ T cells sorted from blood, obtained in a trial of the OX40 agonist ivuxolimab. These receptors were obtained from an adult with an advanced solid tumor such as melanoma, head and neck, liver or kidney cancer. Each CDR3 is given with its conserved first and last residue. D genes are given only for firm matches. Expanded clones are given a class, and other clones once, few, many or no size at all.

NA,NA,TRBV19,TRBJ1-2,CASVGANYDGYTF,TGTGCCAGTGTGGGGGCGAACTACGATGGCTACACCTTC
NA,NA,TRBV6-6,TRBJ1-5,CASSYSGHSENQPQHF,TGTGCCAGCAGTTACTCGGGGCACTCAGAGAATCAGCCCCAGCATTTT
NA,NA,TRBV7-8,TRBJ2-3,CASSLVLSTDTQYF,TGTGCCAGCAGCTTAGTTCTAAGCACAGATACGCAGTATTTT
TRBD1,once,TRBV11-2,TRBJ1-3,CASSVDRVSGNTIYF,TGTGCCAGCAGCGTCGACAGGGTGTCTGGAAACACCATATATTTT
NA,NA,TRBV28,TRBJ2-3,CASSKAGGTDTQYF,TGTGCCAGCAGCAAGGCCGGTGGCACAGATACGCAGTATTTT
TRBD1,NA,TRBV6-6,TRBJ1-2,CASSYTGDVDYGYTF,TGTGCCAGCAGTTACACAGGGGACGTCGACTATGGCTACACCTTC
NA,once,TRBV5-1,TRBJ2-1,CASSPHEGYEQFF,TGCGCCAGCAGCCCCCACGAGGGGTATGAGCAGTTCTTC
NA,NA,TRBV18,TRBJ2-1,CASSPGDGKDEQFF,TGTGCCAGCTCACCTGGGGACGGGAAGGATGAGCAGTTCTTC
TRBD2,NA,TRBV28,TRBJ2-5,CASSPGASGYQETQYF,TGTGCCAGCAGCCCCGGGGCTAGCGGCTACCAAGAGACCCAGTACTTC
NA,NA,TRBV7-9,TRBJ1-5,CASSWGSNQPQHF,TGTGCCAGCAGTTGGGGTAGCAATCAGCCCCAGCATTTT
TRBD1,once,TRBV27,TRBJ2-3,CASSVDRADTQYF,TGTGCCAGCAGTGTCGACAGGGCAGATACGCAGTATTTT
TRBD1,NA,TRBV4-2,TRBJ1-1,CASSQDRTTGGWTEAFF,TGTGCCAGCAGCCAAGATCGCACCACAGGGGGCTGGACTGAAGCTTTCTTT
NA,once,TRBV21-1,TRBJ2-7,CASSKELAGLGHYEQYF,TGTGCCAGCAGCAAAGAATTGGCAGGACTAGGTCACTACGAGCAGTACTTC
NA,NA,TRBV6-5,TRBJ2-7,CASSRLPPYEQYF,TGTGCCAGCAGTCGACTCCCACCCTACGAGCAGTACTTC
TRBD1,once,TRBV29-1,TRBJ1-1,CSVTGAGAGGTEAFF,TGCAGCGTCACAGGGGCCGGGGCCGGGGGCACTGAAGCTTTCTTT